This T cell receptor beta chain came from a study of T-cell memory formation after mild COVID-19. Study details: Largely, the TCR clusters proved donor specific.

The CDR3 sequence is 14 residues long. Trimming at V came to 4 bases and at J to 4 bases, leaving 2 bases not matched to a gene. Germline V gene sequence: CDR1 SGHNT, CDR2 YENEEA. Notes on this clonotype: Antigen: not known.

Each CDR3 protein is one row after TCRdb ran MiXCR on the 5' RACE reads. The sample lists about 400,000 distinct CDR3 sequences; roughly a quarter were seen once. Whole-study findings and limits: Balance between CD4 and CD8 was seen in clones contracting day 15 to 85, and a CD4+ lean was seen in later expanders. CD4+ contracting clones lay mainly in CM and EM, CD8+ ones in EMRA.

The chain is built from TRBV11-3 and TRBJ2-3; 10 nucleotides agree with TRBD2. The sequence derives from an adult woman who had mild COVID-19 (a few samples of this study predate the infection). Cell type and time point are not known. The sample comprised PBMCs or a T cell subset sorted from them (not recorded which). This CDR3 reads CASSSSGRPDTQYF. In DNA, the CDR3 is TGTGCCAGCAGCTCTAGCGGGAGACCAGATACGCAGTATTTT.